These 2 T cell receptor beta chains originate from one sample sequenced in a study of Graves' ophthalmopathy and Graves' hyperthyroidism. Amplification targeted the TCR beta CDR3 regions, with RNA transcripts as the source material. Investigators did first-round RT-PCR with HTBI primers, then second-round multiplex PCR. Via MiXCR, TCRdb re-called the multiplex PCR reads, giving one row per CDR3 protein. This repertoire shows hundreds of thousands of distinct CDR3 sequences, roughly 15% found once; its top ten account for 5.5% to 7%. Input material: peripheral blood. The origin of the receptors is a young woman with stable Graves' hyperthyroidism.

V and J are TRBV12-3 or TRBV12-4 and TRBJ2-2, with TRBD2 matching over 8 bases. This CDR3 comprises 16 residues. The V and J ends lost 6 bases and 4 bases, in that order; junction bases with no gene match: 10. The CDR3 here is CASSLERGLSTGELFF. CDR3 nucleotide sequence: TGTGCCAGCAGCCTTGAGCGGGGGCTGAGCACCGGGGAGCTGTTTTTT.

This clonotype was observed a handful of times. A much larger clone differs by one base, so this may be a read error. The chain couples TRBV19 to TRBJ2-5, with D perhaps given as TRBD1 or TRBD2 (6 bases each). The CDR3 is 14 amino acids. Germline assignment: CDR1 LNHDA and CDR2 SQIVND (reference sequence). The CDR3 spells CASSIGGRQETKYF. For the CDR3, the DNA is TGTGCCAGTAGTATTGGGGGGCGGCAAGAGACCAAGTACTTC.